Sequencing of this T cell receptor (beta chain) was carried out in a study of radiation and T cells in renal cell carcinoma. Time point noted: baseline pretreatment blood. As for treatment: 15 Gy SBRT to primary tumor, nephrectomy 4 weeks later. Repertoires were generated with immunoSEQ multiplex PCR, while TCRdb's copy carries only in-frame clones and drops some. The sample includes some 150,000 clones, 70% to 90% of them seen just once. This specimen was blood, taken from a patient whose treatment included radiotherapy and nephrectomy. This TCR was recovered from a woman in her forties or fifties with renal cell carcinoma.

CDR3 sequence: CASSLGLEVYNEQFF. The CDR3 coding sequence is TGTGCCAGCAGCTTGGGACTAGAGGTCTACAATGAGCAGTTCTTC. The chain couples TRBV5-8 to TRBJ2-1; maybe TRBD2 (6 bases). CDR1 and CDR2 (germline): SGHTS, YDEGEE. Trimming removed 0 bases from V and 3 bases from J, with 10 bases in between. This CDR3 is built from 15 residues. The full variable domain, with the rest looked up from reference TRBV5-8 and TRBJ2-1, is EAGVTQSPTHLIKTRGQQATLRCSPISGHTSVYWYQQALGLGLQFLLWYDEGEERNRGNFPPRFSGRQFPNYSSELNVNALELEDSALYLCASSLGLEVYNEQFFGPGTRLTVL.